These 26 T cell receptor beta chains were all obtained from the same sample, sequenced in a study of T cell responses to AZD1222 COVID-19 vaccine. Data came from immunoSEQ multiplex PCR; TCRdb stores just in-frame clones and leaves some out. This table holds fewer than 120,000 clones, about 85% found once. The sample here was peripheral blood, taken on day 0 of AZD1222 vaccination. These receptors all come from an adult in good health.

This chain links TRBV28 with TRBJ2-7; D ambiguous. V shed 7 bases and J shed 0 bases, with 13 bases lying between them. Germline values: CDR1 MDHEN, CDR2 SYDVKM. The CDR3 runs 14 residues. The CDR3 sequence: CASILSQGSYEQYF. Written as DNA, the CDR3 is TGTGCCAGCATCCTCTCTCAAGGCTCCTACGAGCAGTACTTC. The variable domain in full, completed from reference TRBV28 and TRBJ2-7, reads DVKVTQSSRYLVKRTGEKVFLECVQDMDHENMFWYRQDPGLGLRLIYFSYDVKMKEKGDIPEGYSVSREKKERFSLILESASTNQTSMYLCASILSQGSYEQYFGPGTRLTVT.

The genes are TRBV29-1 and TRBJ2-1, with D maybe TRBD1 (6 bases). CDR1 SQVTM and CDR2 ANQGSEA come from the germline V gene. V lost 6 bases to trimming and J lost 2 bases, with 14 bases between them. The CDR3 has 14 residues. In DNA, the CDR3 is TGCAGCGTGGGTCCCAGGGGTGCCTACAATGAGCAGTTCTTC. Amino acids: CSVGPRGAYNEQFF.

The chain combines TRBV28 with TRBJ2-5, with 7 bases identical to TRBD2. The CDR3 covers 17 residues. J gave up 5 bases and V 7 bases, and 19 bases lay outside the gene matches. The germline V gene encodes CDR1 MDHEN and CDR2 SYDVKM. The CDR3 DNA reads as TGTGCCAGCAACTTGCCACTAAGCGGGGTGAGGGTTGAGACCCAGTACTTC. It codes for CASNLPLSGVRVETQYF.

The rearrangement links TRBV7-2 to TRBJ1-3; 9 bases match TRBD1. This CDR3 contains 18 residues. Trimming took 0 bases from V and 3 from J; bases not matched to a gene: 9. In germline, CDR1 is SGHTA, CDR2 FQGNSA. CDR3 sequence (DNA): TGTGCCAGCAGCTTAGCTGGGGACAGGGAGACGAGTGGAAACACCATATATTTT. Translation gives CASSLAGDRETSGNTIYF.

V and J are TRBV28 and TRBJ1-6; D remains ambiguous. Germline V gene sequence: CDR1 MDHEN, CDR2 SYDVKM. This CDR3 contains 13 residues. V was pared by 5 bases and J by 10 bases, with 12 bases between. The DNA for the CDR3 is TGTGCCAGCAGTCCCGACCCGGGGTCACCCCTCCACTTT. Its protein product is CASSPDPGSPLHF.

J is TRBJ1-1 and V is TRBV28; D perhaps matches TRBD1 (5 bases). V dropped 7 bases and J dropped 2 bases, with 14 bases sitting between them. This CDR3 has 14 residues. The germline V gene encodes CDR1 MDHEN and CDR2 SYDVKM. This CDR3 reads CASTEYRDNTEAFF. The CDR3 nucleotides read TGTGCCAGCACCGAGTACCGGGACAACACTGAAGCTTTCTTT.

The chain carries TRBV30 and TRBJ2-1, with 7 bases aligning to TRBD2. The length of the CDR3 is 15 residues. V trimming: 3 bases; J trimming: 5 bases; junction bases outside the gene matches: 10. The germline V gene encodes CDR1 GTSNPN and CDR2 SVGIG (reference sequence). DNA for the CDR3: TGTGCCTGGAGACCGGGCAACAGCGGGGACAATGAGCAGTTCTTC. Protein: CAWRPGNSGDNEQFF.

V and J are TRBV4-1 and TRBJ1-1; D is possibly TRBD1 (5 bases). V was clipped by 4 bases and J by 7 bases, with 10 bases between them. The CDR3 is 12 amino acids. Germline lookup yields CDR1 MGHRA and CDR2 YSYEKL. CDR3 DNA: TGCGCCAGCAGCCCTCTCCAGGGTGAAGCTTTCTTT. Translated, it gives CASSPLQGEAFF.

The rearrangement joins TRBV7-2 to TRBJ1-5, with a weak D call TRBD1 (5 bases). Germline loops: CDR1 SGHTA, CDR2 FQGNSA. The CDR3 length is 14 residues. Between the trimmed V and J ends, which lost 5 bases and 6 bases, there was a span of 14 bases. The CDR3 DNA reads TGTGCCAGCAGCCCCACCGCTGGGGGTCAGCCCCAGCATTTT. Translating gives CASSPTAGGQPQHF.

V gene TRBV19 combines with J gene TRBJ1-2, with D hard to call. Germline loops: CDR1 LNHDA, CDR2 SQIVND (reference sequence). The CDR3 is 15 residues long. With 5 bases removed from V and 0 bases from J, the gap between germline ends came to 13 bases. The CDR3 protein is CASSPRARPNYGYTF. The CDR3 coding sequence is TGTGCCAGTAGTCCTCGGGCCCGCCCTAACTATGGCTACACCTTC.

The V gene is TRBV7-2, the J gene TRBJ2-2; D not certain. The V end was cut by 4 bases, the J end by 7 bases, with 10 bases between. Germline CDR1 is SGHTA and CDR2 is FQGNSA. This CDR3 contains 13 residues. In nucleotides, the CDR3 is TGTGCCAGCAGCTCTGGTGTGGGCGGGGAGCTGTTTTTT. Translation: CASSSGVGGELFF.

This clone was seen once. The rearrangement uses TRBV4-3 and TRBJ2-1; D is perhaps TRBD1 (7 bases). Germline CDR1 reads LGHNA; CDR2 reads YSLEER. V was cut by 1 base and J by 4 bases, with 11 bases left in between. This CDR3 comprises 15 residues. The CDR3 region is CASSQGQGGYNEQFF. CDR3 DNA sequence: TGCGCCAGCAGCCAAGGCCAGGGGGGTTACAATGAGCAGTTCTTC.

The chain links TRBV3-1 (or the pseudogene TRBV3-2) to TRBJ1-1; possibly TRBD1 for D (6 bases). Trimming cost V 1 base and J 0 bases, with 6 bases left between them. CDR1 LGHDT and CDR2 YNNKEL come from the germline V gene (reference sequence). The CDR3 is made up of 14 amino acids. The chain's CDR3 is CASSQAGVNTEAFF. DNA for the CDR3: TGTGCCAGCAGCCAAGCAGGGGTGAACACTGAAGCTTTCTTT.

The V call is TRBV7-8, the J call TRBJ1-5, with D perhaps TRBD1 (5 bases). The CDR3 is 16 residues long. With 0 bases removed from V and 2 bases from J, the gap between germline ends came to 11 bases. CDR1 is SGHVS, CDR2 FQNEAQ, per germline. DNA of the CDR3: TGTGCCAGCAGCTTAGCGGACATCCCTGGCAATCAGCCCCAGCATTTT. It codes for CASSLADIPGNQPQHF. The variable domain in full, with the rest retrieved from reference TRBV7-8 and TRBJ1-5, is GAGVSQSPRYKVAKRGQDVALRCDPISGHVSLFWYQQALGQGPEFLTYFQNEAQLDKSGLPSDRFFAERPEGSVSTLKIQRTQQEDSAVYLCASSLADIPGNQPQHFGDGTRLSIL.

The V gene is TRBV2, the J gene TRBJ1-3, with D possibly matching TRBD1 (5 bases). Trimming shortened V by 6 bases and J by 3 bases, and 12 bases separated the two germline ends. The germline V gene has CDR1 SNHLY and CDR2 FYNNEI. The CDR3 runs 14 residues. The CDR3 sequence: CASRGTRSGNTIYF. The CDR3 DNA reads TGTGCCAGCAGGGGGACCAGAAGTGGAAACACCATATATTTT.

The chain is built from TRBV19 and TRBJ2-7; maybe TRBD1 (6 bases). The CDR3 spans 15 residues. Germline CDR1 is LNHDA and CDR2 is SQIVND (reference sequence). Trimming stripped 0 bases from V and 3 bases from J, with 12 bases between. CDR3 sequence: CASSIEGHGIYEQYF. The CDR3 region has the DNA TGTGCCAGTAGTATAGAGGGACACGGGATCTACGAGCAGTACTTC.

This clone turned up a few times. V and J are TRBV5-4 and TRBJ1-2; perhaps TRBD1 as D (5 bases). The ends were cut back, 6 bases at V and 3 bases at J, with 18 bases in the middle. The germline gives CDR1 SGHNT, CDR2 YYREEE (reference sequence). CDR3 length: 15 amino acids. The CDR3 protein is CASTLTGAGYYGYTF. The CDR3 coding sequence is TGTGCCAGCACCCTAACTGGGGCAGGTTACTATGGCTACACCTTC.

In this sample, this clone turned up once. The rearrangement links TRBV18 to TRBJ1-1, with TRBD1 identical over 7 bases. This CDR3 is built from 15 residues. The germline gives CDR1 KGHSH, CDR2 LQKENI. Trimming at V came to 3 bases and at J to 4 bases, leaving 8 bases not matched to a gene. In DNA form, the CDR3 reads TGTGCCAGCTCACCTTCGACAGGGATGAGCACTGAAGCTTTCTTT. Its protein product is CASSPSTGMSTEAFF. Filled out from reference TRBV18 and TRBJ1-1, the complete variable domain reads NAGVMQNPRHLVRRRGQEARLRCSPMKGHSHVYWYRQLPEEGLKFMVYLQKENIIDESGMPKERFSAEFPKEGPSILRIQQVVRGDSAAYFCASSPSTGMSTEAFFGQGTRLTVV.

The V gene is TRBV5-1, the J gene TRBJ2-7, with D possibly being TRBD2 (6 bases). This CDR3 contains 15 residues. Germline V gives CDR1 SGHRS, CDR2 YFSETQ. Deletions cut 0 bases from V and 0 bases from J, with 10 bases between. The CDR3 sequence is CASSLEGRGSYEQYF. In DNA form, the CDR3 reads TGCGCCAGCAGCTTGGAGGGGCGGGGCTCCTACGAGCAGTACTTC.

The V gene is TRBV19, the J gene TRBJ1-1, with no clear D. The CDR3 covers 13 residues. Trimming took 8 bases from V and 4 from J, leaving 14 bases between them. CDR1 LNHDA and CDR2 SQIVND come from the germline V gene (reference sequence). This CDR3 is CASGNQVSTEAFF. CDR3 sequence (DNA): TGTGCCAGTGGAAATCAGGTGAGCACTGAAGCTTTCTTT.

The gene calls are TRBV19 and TRBJ1-2, with no clear D. Per the germline V gene, CDR1 is LNHDA and CDR2 is SQIVND (reference sequence). Trimming stripped 6 bases from V and 8 bases from J, with 19 bases between. There are 14 residues in the CDR3. The CDR3 DNA reads TGTGCCAGTAGGAACCAGGTAAACGACCTCGGCTACACCTTC. Its protein is CASRNQVNDLGYTF.

The V gene is TRBV2, the J gene TRBJ2-7; D is undetermined. Germline CDR1 reads SNHLY; CDR2 reads FYNNEI. Trimming took off 0 bases at V and 4 bases at J, with 7 bases between the two ends. The CDR3 sequence is 13 residues long. The CDR3 bases are TGTGCCAGCAGTGAAGCCACAGCGTACGAGCAGTACTTC. This sequence encodes CASSEATAYEQYF.

This sequence joins TRBV18 and TRBJ1-2; 7 bases are a match to TRBD1. The CDR3 length is 14 residues. The germline V gene encodes CDR1 KGHSH and CDR2 LQKENI. The V segment lost 5 bases and the J segment 6 bases; nucleotides outside the gene matches: 9. The CDR3 is CASSNRGAGNGYTF. The CDR3 coding sequence is TGTGCCAGCTCAAACAGGGGAGCGGGGAATGGCTACACCTTC.

This chain uses TRBV5-1 with TRBJ1-1, with 8 bases aligning to TRBD1. Trimming at V came to 2 bases and at J to 5 bases, leaving 11 bases not matched to a gene. CDR1 and CDR2 (germline): SGHRS, YFSETQ. The CDR3 is made up of 16 amino acids. CDR3 sequence reads: CASSFRTGPTETEAFF. In DNA, the CDR3 is TGCGCCAGCAGCTTCCGGACAGGGCCTACCGAGACTGAAGCTTTCTTT.

The chain is built from TRBV15 and TRBJ1-2; TRBD1 might be the D (5 bases). Between the trimmed V and J ends, which lost 1 base and 4 bases, there was a span of 16 bases. Germline values: CDR1 LNHNV, CDR2 YYDKDF (reference sequence). This CDR3 comprises 16 residues. This CDR3 is CATSRGGLTAPYGYTF. The CDR3 DNA reads as TGTGCCACCAGCAGAGGGGGCCTGACAGCGCCCTATGGCTACACCTTC.

This chain connects TRBV6-5 to TRBJ2-2, with 7 bases aligning to TRBD1. V was clipped by 6 bases and J by 1 base; unmatched bases: 5. The germline gives CDR1 MNHEY, CDR2 SVGAGI. This CDR3 is built from 15 residues. The CDR3 region is CASSPRTGNTGELFF. As DNA, the CDR3 is TGTGCCAGCAGCCCCAGGACAGGGAACACCGGGGAGCTGTTTTTT.